This T cell receptor beta chain was captured in a study of T cell repertoires in cytomegalovirus infection. Regarding the study as a whole: In two of eight donors, the top clonotype was HLA-C-restricted CMV-specific.

About this clonotype itself: Its antigen is unknown.

This CDR3 region has 14 residues. The germline V and J ends were trimmed by 5 bases and 0 bases, with 8 bases remaining between them. The germline CDR1 and CDR2 sequences are MDHEN and SYDVKM. In TCRdb, the reads were re-called with MiXCR into one record per CDR3 protein. The sample has 300,000 to 400,000 distinct CDR3 sequences, roughly 29% seen once. This clonotype was obtained from a human donor in good health (CMV status not recorded). Some clones in this sample may be carry-over from other donors' samples. The chain links TRBV28 to TRBJ2-1, with D tentatively TRBD1 (6 bases). The source was cultured PBMCs, collected from culture after CMV antigen stimulation. The CDR3 DNA reads as TGTGCCAGCAGTCAGACAGGCTCCTACAATGAGCAGTTCTTC. Amino acid sequence: CASSQTGSYNEQFF.